These 9 T cell receptor beta chains were all obtained from the same sample, sequenced in a study of CD8 T cells in Susac syndrome (dated by TCRdb to 2018 to 2020). The method behind the library was the immunoSEQ multiplex PCR assay. RNA was extracted with the RNeasy kit and about 0.45 to 1 ug was reverse transcribed using random hexamers. The public reads were reanalyzed by TCRdb: fastp trimming at Q25, MiXCR alignment, in-frame beta chains only. Rows merge per CDR3 protein into single entries with the most common DNA and genes. This sample comprises 100,000 to 150,000 distinct CDR3 sequences, roughly 76% of them detected only once. 0.5% to 0.65% of the sample is held by the ten biggest clonotypes. The sequenced material came from CD8+ T cells from PBMCs. All receptors come from a human donor with multiple sclerosis.

The chain is built from TRBV4-2 and TRBJ1-5; D is uncertain. The CDR3 sequence is 14 residues long. The germline V gene encodes CDR1 LGHNA and CDR2 YNFKEQ. Between the trimmed V and J ends, which lost 1 base and 5 bases, there was a span of 9 bases. CDR3 region: CASSQGGSYQPQHF. For the CDR3, the DNA is TGTGCCAGCAGCCAAGGGGGAAGTTATCAGCCCCAGCATTTT.

The chain has TRBV30 and TRBJ1-1, with no clear D. The CDR3 totals 12 residues. V dropped 2 bases and J dropped 1 base, with 5 bases sitting between them. Germline CDR1 GTSNPN, CDR2 SVGIG (reference sequence). CDR3 DNA: TGTGCCTGGAGTTTGGGGAACACTGAAGCTTTCTTT. Protein sequence: CAWSLGNTEAFF.

This chain links TRBV4-2 with TRBJ1-5; no clear D. The V gene's germline CDR1 is LGHNA and CDR2 YNFKEQ. V lost 6 bases and J lost 8, with 17 bases in between. CDR3 length: 14 amino acids. The DNA for the CDR3 is TGTGCCAGCAGTCAGTGGGGAAGCGGGGAGCCCCAGCATTTT. It yields the protein CASSQWGSGEPQHF.

V and J are TRBV3-1 and TRBJ1-5; weak D call: TRBD1 (6 bases). The CDR3 is 19 amino acids. V was cut by 0 bases and J by 0 bases, with 18 bases left in between. Germline CDR1 and CDR2: LGHDT and YNNKEL (reference sequence). The DNA for the CDR3 is TGTGCCAGCAGCCAAGACCCTCCTGACAGGACTTATAGCAATCAGCCCCAGCATTTT. Translated, it gives CASSQDPPDRTYSNQPQHF.

This chain joins TRBV15 and TRBJ1-1; possible D gene TRBD1, 5 bases. Trimming removed 0 bases at V and 11 bases at J, with 16 bases between. Germline V gene data show CDR1 as LNHNV and CDR2 as YYDKDF (reference sequence). The CDR3 is 14 amino acids. This CDR3 reads CATSRDFGAVNAFF. Written as DNA, the CDR3 is TGTGCCACCAGCAGAGATTTTGGGGCAGTGAATGCTTTCTTT.

The chain links TRBV7-6 to TRBJ1-2; 8 bases map to TRBD1. CDR3 size: 14 residues. J lost 0 bases, V lost 3 bases, and 0 bases had no gene match. Germline V gives CDR1 SGHVS, CDR2 FNYEAQ. CDR3 residues: CASSLTGANYGYTF. DNA of the CDR3: TGTGCCAGCAGCTTGACAGGGGCTAACTATGGCTACACCTTC.

This clonotype was counted once. The chain couples TRBV30 to TRBJ2-7; D unclear. Trimming took off 0 bases at V and 2 bases at J, with 8 bases between the two ends. CDR1 GTSNPN and CDR2 SVGIG come from the germline V gene (reference sequence). CDR3 size: 13 residues. The CDR3 DNA is TGTGCCTGGAGTGTATCTCACGCCTACGAGCAGTACTTC. It translates to CAWSVSHAYEQYF.

This clonotype turned up a few times. The CDR3 DNA follows: TGTGCCAGCAGGAGGGCCCCACCCGGGGTCGAGCAGTACTTC. Translation gives CASRRAPPGVEQYF. This chain uses TRBV6-1 with TRBJ2-7, with D possibly TRBD2 on 5 matching bases. Trimming removed 6 bases from V and 6 bases from J, with 18 bases in between. CDR3 length: 14 residues. Germline V CDR1 and CDR2: MNHNS, SASEGT.

This clonotype was seen a handful of times. V usage is TRBV4-3 and J usage is TRBJ1-5; D gene uncertain. Germline CDR1 LGHNA, CDR2 YSLEER. This CDR3 has 15 residues. The germline V and J ends were trimmed by 1 base and 0 bases, with 7 bases remaining between them. The CDR3 region is CASSQGWYSNQPQHF. As DNA, the CDR3 is TGCGCCAGCAGCCAAGGATGGTATAGCAATCAGCCCCAGCATTTT.